This is a list of T cell receptor beta chains from one sample in a study of blood T cells in healthy people across ages. MiXCR was run by TCRdb on the 5' RACE reads, yielding one entry per CDR3 protein. The table lists more than 650,000 distinct CDR3 sequences, 20% to 25% of them singletons. The sequenced sample consisted of blood. These receptors were obtained from a man between 65 and 85 years old in good health. Each CDR3 is given with its conserved first and last residue. A D gene is named only where the DNA matches it firmly. Size tells how often a clone was seen (once, few, many) or the class of an expanded clone, and some rows leave it out.

.,TRBD2,TRBV6-2/TRBV6-3,TRBJ2-1,CASSYSNLAEYNEQFF,TGTGCCAGCAGTTACTCGAACCTAGCGGAATACAATGAGCAGTTCTTC
many,.,TRBV7-2,TRBJ2-5,CASSLARGTQYF,TGTGCCAGCAGTTTAGCCCGAGGAACCCAGTACTTC
many,TRBD2,TRBV20-1,TRBJ2-3,CSASRWDYTDTQYF,TGCAGTGCTTCTAGATGGGACTACACAGATACGCAGTATTTT
few,.,TRBV12-3/TRBV12-4,TRBJ2-3,CASSLALRDGDTQYF,TGTGCCAGCAGTTTAGCCCTCCGGGACGGGGATACGCAGTATTTT
.,.,TRBV24-1,TRBJ2-1,CAASVSGTYNEQFF,TGTGCCGCCAGTGTAAGCGGTACCTACAATGAGCAGTTCTTC
many,.,TRBV12-3/TRBV12-4,TRBJ2-5,CASSLSGTQETQYF,TGTGCCAGCAGTTTGTCAGGGACCCAAGAGACCCAGTACTTC
few,TRBD1,TRBV6-6,TRBJ2-1,CASSKGQGYSYNEQFF,TGTGCCAGCAGTAAAGGACAGGGTTATTCCTACAATGAGCAGTTCTTC
.,.,TRBV2,TRBJ2-5,CASRRTVRETQYF,TGTGCCAGCAGGAGGACGGTTCGGGAGACCCAGTACTTC
.,.,TRBV7-9,TRBJ1-1,CASSLDGWTEAFF,TGTGCCAGCAGCTTAGACGGGTGGACTGAAGCTTTCTTT
few,TRBD1,TRBV7-2,TRBJ1-4,CASSLGTGIYEKLFF,TGTGCCAGCAGCTTAGGGACAGGGATATATGAAAAACTGTTTTTT
.,.,TRBV12-3/TRBV12-4,TRBJ1-2,CASSYSPSGYGYTF,TGTGCCAGCAGCTACAGTCCTTCGGGGTATGGCTACACCTTC
few,.,TRBV20-1,TRBJ1-5,CSARDPAADSNQPQHF,TGCAGTGCTAGAGATCCGGCAGCTGATAGCAATCAGCCCCAGCATTTT
once,.,TRBV11-2,TRBJ1-2,CASSPIKQGGGTYGYTF,TGTGCCAGCAGCCCAATAAAACAGGGTGGAGGAACCTATGGCTACACCTTC
few,TRBD2,TRBV7-9,TRBJ2-3,CASSSPRLADRTDTQYF,TGTGCCAGCAGCTCTCCTCGACTAGCGGATCGCACAGATACGCAGTATTTT
few,.,TRBV11-2,TRBJ2-1,CASLPHPGSGQFF,TGTGCCAGCCTACCTCACCCCGGGTCGGGCCAGTTCTTC
.,.,TRBV6-5,TRBJ1-2,CASSYSPGTVTCGYTF,TGTGCCAGCAGTTACTCCCCCGGGACCGTAACTTGTGGCTACACCTTC
.,.,TRBV11-2,TRBJ1-2,CASSLSPRAVDGYTF,TGTGCCAGCAGCTTAAGCCCCCGGGCAGTTGATGGCTACACCTTC
.,.,TRBV6-1,TRBJ1-1,CASSWGQGRFDTEAFF,TGTGCCAGCAGTTGGGGGCAGGGAAGGTTTGACACTGAAGCTTTCTTT
many,TRBD2,TRBV7-6,TRBJ2-3,CASTPTSGKSTDTQYF,TGTGCCAGCACTCCGACTAGCGGGAAGAGCACAGATACGCAGTATTTT
.,.,TRBV7-8,TRBJ2-4,CASSSTGSGNIQYF,TGTGCCAGCAGCTCTACAGGGTCGGGGAACATTCAGTACTTC
few,TRBD2,TRBV18,TRBJ2-3,CASSLTPGRDTQYF,TGTGCCAGCTCACTGACCCCCGGGAGGGATACGCAGTATTTT
many,.,TRBV18,TRBJ2-3,CASSPAGAGTDTQYF,TGTGCCAGCTCACCTGCGGGGGCTGGCACAGATACGCAGTATTTT
few,.,TRBV12-3/TRBV12-4,TRBJ2-5,CASSPSDLQETQYF,TGTGCCAGCAGCCCCTCGGACCTCCAAGAGACCCAGTACTTC
.,.,TRBV10-2,TRBJ2-1,CASGDFGAGEWNEQFF,TGCGCCAGCGGTGACTTCGGGGCGGGCGAGTGGAATGAGCAGTTCTTC
.,.,TRBV25-1,TRBJ2-2,CASTRGATGELFF,TGTGCCAGCACTCGAGGAGCTACCGGGGAGCTGTTTTTT
few,.,TRBV12-3/TRBV12-4,TRBJ2-7,CASSFLYAGAEQYF,TGTGCCAGCAGTTTTTTGTACGCGGGGGCCGAGCAGTACTTC
.,TRBD2,TRBV6-2/TRBV6-3,TRBJ2-1,CASRSLSGRPYNEQFF,TGTGCCAGCAGATCCTTAAGCGGGAGGCCCTACAATGAGCAGTTCTTC
.,TRBD1,TRBV3-1,TRBJ1-2,CASSSRQGSKGYTF,TGTGCCAGCAGCTCAAGACAGGGGTCGAAAGGCTACACCTTC
few,.,TRBV7-2,TRBJ1-2,CASSPPTARGGYTF,TGTGCCAGCAGCCCACCCACAGCCCGGGGTGGCTACACCTTC
many,.,TRBV7-9,TRBJ2-1,CASSFSGFIDEQFF,TGTGCCAGCAGCTTTAGCGGCTTTATCGATGAGCAGTTCTTC
few,.,TRBV28,TRBJ1-4,CASSFGTAWGKLFF,TGTGCCAGCAGTTTCGGGACCGCGTGGGGAAAACTGTTTTTT
.,.,TRBV9,TRBJ2-3,CASSVYSGDTQYF,TGTGCCAGCAGCGTTTACAGCGGGGATACGCAGTATTTT
.,.,TRBV2,TRBJ2-4,CASSLSGKLKNIQYF,TGTGCCAGCAGTCTCTCAGGGAAACTTAAAAACATTCAGTACTTC
few,TRBD2,TRBV20-1,TRBJ2-3,CSARSGLAGGPDTQYF,TGCAGTGCTAGATCGGGACTAGCGGGGGGTCCAGATACGCAGTATTTT
.,.,TRBV20-1,TRBJ2-3,CSAPNLADTQYF,TGCAGTGCTCCAAACCTAGCAGATACGCAGTATTTT
.,.,TRBV20-1,TRBJ1-5,CSARDSGDQPQHF,TGCAGTGCTAGAGACTCGGGGGATCAGCCCCAGCATTTT
.,.,TRBV6-1,TRBJ2-5,CASSEQGWETQYF,TGTGCCAGCAGTGAGCAAGGCTGGGAGACCCAGTACTTC
.,.,TRBV28,TRBJ1-6,CASSAYWGQSSPLHF,TGTGCCAGCAGTGCTTATTGGGGGCAATCGTCACCCCTCCACTTT
many,TRBD2,TRBV4-3,TRBJ2-3,CASSPAMTSGSGGDTQYF,TGCGCCAGCAGCCCGGCGATGACTAGCGGGAGTGGTGGAGATACGCAGTATTTT
.,TRBD2,TRBV29-1,TRBJ2-7,CSATSVYEQYF,TGCAGCGCGACTAGCGTCTACGAGCAGTACTTC
.,.,TRBV6-1,TRBJ1-4,CASSGLRQGSPTNEKLFF,TGTGCCAGCAGTGGCCTCAGGCAGGGGAGCCCAACTAATGAAAAACTGTTTTTT
few,.,TRBV18,TRBJ2-3,CASSPVSHGGADTQYF,TGTGCCAGCTCACCAGTAAGTCACGGCGGGGCAGATACGCAGTATTTT
few,.,TRBV2,TRBJ1-5,CASSARRGDNQPQHF,TGTGCCAGCAGCGCACGCAGGGGCGACAATCAGCCCCAGCATTTT
few,TRBD2,TRBV7-6,TRBJ2-3,CASSLAGLASIDTQYF,TGTGCCAGCAGCTTAGCAGGACTAGCGAGCATAGATACGCAGTATTTT
few,TRBD2,TRBV25-1,TRBJ2-5,CASSERLAGGPSVRETQYF,TGTGCCAGCAGTGAAAGATTGGCGGGAGGGCCGAGTGTTCGAGAGACCCAGTACTTC
few,TRBD1,TRBV12-3/TRBV12-4,TRBJ1-4,CASSLRGGASNEKLFF,TGTGCCAGCAGTTTAAGAGGGGGCGCTTCTAATGAAAAACTGTTTTTT